The 16 T cell receptor beta chains presented below share a single source sample, sequenced in a study of blood T cell repertoires in COVID-19. Profiled with immunoSEQ multiplex PCR; TCRdb holds only in-frame clones, not every one. Here the sample spans 200,000 to 250,000 clones, roughly 86% being singletons. The sequencing sample was made of peripheral blood. The receptors were sampled from a woman aged 45-65 years with active or convalescent COVID-19.

CDR3 nucleotide sequence: TGTGCCAGCAGCCGAGGGGGGGGCACTCATCAGCCCCAGCATTTT. This sequence encodes CASSRGGGTHQPQHF. V is TRBV7-8 and J is TRBJ1-5, with TRBD1 as a possible D gene (6 bases). Germline V gene data show CDR1 as SGHVS and CDR2 as FQNEAQ. V lost 5 bases and J 5 bases, leaving 16 bases between the germline ends. This CDR3 is built from 15 residues.

This chain uses TRBV9 with TRBJ2-1; maybe TRBD1 (6 bases). CDR1 and CDR2 from the germline V gene are SGDLS and YYNGEE. The germline V and J ends were trimmed by 7 bases and 6 bases, with 14 bases remaining between them. CDR3 length: 13 amino acids. Written as DNA, the CDR3 is TGTGCCAGCTCCGCAGGGGTAATCAATGAGCAGTTCTTC. It is translated as CASSAGVINEQFF.

This clone was observed once. The gene calls are TRBV2 and TRBJ2-1; possible D gene TRBD1, 6 bases. This CDR3 contains 15 residues. Trimming stripped 4 bases from V and 3 bases from J, with 13 bases between. In germline, CDR1 is SNHLY, CDR2 FYNNEI. Written as DNA, the CDR3 is TGTGCCAGCAGTGTGGTGGGGGCAGGCTACAATGAGCAGTTCTTC. Translated, it gives CASSVVGAGYNEQFF.

This chain uses TRBV5-1 with TRBJ1-1; possibly TRBD1 for D (5 bases). Trimming removed 4 bases from V and 5 bases from J, with 9 bases in between. Looked up from germline, CDR1 is SGHRS and CDR2 is YFSETQ. The length of the CDR3 is 12 residues. CDR3 nucleotide sequence: TGCGCCAGCAGCAACGGGGGAACTGAAGCTTTCTTT. This translates into CASSNGGTEAFF.

V usage is TRBV19 and J usage is TRBJ1-5, with TRBD1 as a possible D gene (5 bases). CDR1 and CDR2 from the germline V gene are LNHDA and SQIVND (reference sequence). The CDR3 has 13 amino acids. V was trimmed by 7 bases and J by 6 bases, leaving 13 bases between them. For the CDR3, the DNA is TGTGCCAGTAACGGGGGGTGGTCTCAGCCCCAGCATTTT. It codes for CASNGGWSQPQHF.

This clone was counted a single time. The rearrangement joins TRBV5-6 to TRBJ1-4; a possible D gene is TRBD1 (5 bases). The CDR3 is 15 residues long. V lost 4 bases, J lost 8 bases, and 18 bases lay in between. Germline CDR1 and CDR2: SGHDT and YYEEEE. The CDR3 nucleotides are TGTGCCAGCAGCCCCCTGGACCGCGGGGGGGAAAAACTGTTTTTT. This gives the protein CASSPLDRGGEKLFF.

There are a few counts of this clone. This chain joins TRBV28 and TRBJ2-7; weak D call: TRBD2 (7 bases). The CDR3 sequence is 14 residues long. The germline V gene encodes CDR1 MDHEN and CDR2 SYDVKM. Trimming took 7 bases from V and 3 from J, leaving 16 bases between them. Written as DNA, the CDR3 is TGTGCCAGCAACCGGGGGGCAACCCTCTACGAGCAGTACTTC. This sequence encodes CASNRGATLYEQYF.

V usage is TRBV30 and J usage is TRBJ2-5, with 8 positions matching TRBD1. The CDR3 extends over 14 amino acids. After removal of 4 bases from V and 1 base from J, the junction contained 5 bases not matched to a gene. CDR1 and CDR2 (germline): GTSNPN, SVGIG (reference sequence). The CDR3 sequence: CAWTPDRVQETQYF. The CDR3 DNA follows: TGTGCCTGGACCCCGGACAGGGTCCAAGAGACCCAGTACTTC.

The chain carries TRBV11-2 and TRBJ1-2; possible D gene TRBD1, 6 bases. Trimming cost V 2 bases and J 4 bases, with 14 bases left between them. Germline CDR1 is SGHAT and CDR2 is FQNNGV. The CDR3 consists of 15 residues. The CDR3 is CASSLQLTGRYGYTF. CDR3 in DNA: TGTGCCAGCAGCTTACAATTGACAGGCCGCTATGGCTACACCTTC.

This chain connects TRBV5-1 to TRBJ2-7, with 9 nucleotides matching TRBD1. The ends lost 6 bases at V and 0 bases at J; junction bases unmatched: 7. Looked up from germline, CDR1 is SGHRS and CDR2 is YFSETQ. The CDR3 runs 15 residues. The CDR3 region is CASNPGTGSSYEQYV. As DNA, the CDR3 is TGCGCCAGCAACCCGGGGACAGGGAGCTCCTACGAGCAGTACGTC.

On this clone: A read error may produce the germline difference seen at one junction end. This chain connects TRBV16 to TRBJ2-7, with D perhaps matching TRBD2 (5 bases). This CDR3 has 12 residues. Germline CDR1 is KGHSY and CDR2 is FQNENV. The CDR3 DNA reads TGTGCCAGCAGCCTCCGGGAAACCCCAGCAGTCTTC. It encodes CASSLRETPAVF. The full variable domain, with the rest looked up from reference TRBV16 and TRBJ2-7, is GEEVAQTPKHLVRGEGQKAKLYCAPIKGHSYVFWYQQVLKNEFKFLISFQNENVFDETGMPKERFSAKCLPNSPCSLEIQATKLEDSAVYFCASSLRETPAVFGPGTRLTVT.

This chain links TRBV5-6 with TRBJ2-7; D not resolved. The germline V gene has CDR1 SGHDT and CDR2 YYEEEE. V lost 0 bases, J lost 6 bases, and 16 bases lay in between. The CDR3 has 15 amino acids. The CDR3 is CASSLERLRLSEQYF. The CDR3 bases are TGTGCCAGCAGCTTGGAAAGACTCCGGCTCTCCGAGCAGTACTTC.

J is TRBJ2-1 and V is TRBV2; 12 bases are a match to TRBD2. The CDR3 consists of 13 residues. J gave up 9 bases and V 5 bases, and 2 bases lay outside the gene matches. From germline, CDR1 is SNHLY and CDR2 FYNNEI. CDR3 residues: CASSSSGRGEQFF. In DNA, the CDR3 is TGTGCCAGCAGTTCTAGCGGGAGGGGTGAGCAGTTCTTC.

The chain links TRBV19 to TRBJ1-5; 8 bases match TRBD1. With 6 bases clipped from V and 11 bases from J, the junction kept 12 bases outside the gene matches. Looked up from germline, CDR1 is LNHDA and CDR2 is SQIVND (reference sequence). The CDR3 is 14 amino acids. In DNA, the CDR3 is TGTGCCAGTAGGTCCCGGACAGGGTCAACGGCCCAGCATTTT. Its translation: CASRSRTGSTAQHF.

This rearrangement joins TRBV18 to TRBJ2-7, with 10 bases identical to TRBD2. The V and J ends lost 5 bases and 6 bases, in that order; junction bases with no gene match: 4. The length of the CDR3 is 13 residues. The germline V gene has CDR1 KGHSH and CDR2 LQKENI. DNA of the CDR3: TGTGCCAGCTCAGGGAGGACTAGCGGCGAGCAGTACTTC. It yields the protein CASSGRTSGEQYF.

The genes are TRBV6-5 and TRBJ1-2, with TRBD1 as a possible D gene (6 bases). Germline V lookup: CDR1 MNHEY, CDR2 SVGAGI. The CDR3 has 15 amino acids. Trimming stripped 0 bases from V and 0 bases from J, with 8 bases between. For the CDR3, the DNA is TGTGCCAGCAGTTACTCGGCAGGGGCTAACTATGGCTACACCTTC. Translating it yields CASSYSAGANYGYTF.